Presented here are 30 T cell receptor beta chains from one specimen sequenced in a study of cytomegalovirus exposure and HLA in healthy donors. Repertoires were generated with immunoSEQ multiplex PCR, while TCRdb's copy carries only in-frame clones and drops some. This table holds about 95,000 clones, less than 85% found once. The sequenced sample consisted of PBMCs. These receptors all come from a young man in good health and CMV-seropositive.

V usage is TRBV27 and J usage is TRBJ2-5; 8 bases line up with TRBD1. The DNA matches TRBJ2-7 better at its end, which makes the J call doubtful. The germline V gene encodes CDR1 MNHEY and CDR2 SMNVEV (reference sequence). The CDR3 has 14 amino acids. DNA for the CDR3: TGTGCCAGCAGTTTATCGAGGACAGGGACCGAGCAGTACTTC. This encodes CASSLSRTGTEQYF.

V is TRBV29-1 and J is TRBJ1-3; a possible D gene is TRBD1 (5 bases). The V gene's germline CDR1 is SQVTM and CDR2 ANQGSEA. V lost 0 bases, J lost 0 bases, and 9 bases lay in between. The CDR3 runs to 15 residues. The CDR3 loop is CSVEEYRHSGNTIYF. CDR3 nucleotides: TGCAGCGTTGAAGAGTACAGGCACTCTGGAAACACCATATATTTT.

The chain links TRBV7-6 to TRBJ2-7, with D tentatively TRBD1 (5 bases). This CDR3 has 15 residues. Between the trimmed V and J ends, which lost 1 base and 4 bases, there was a span of 14 bases. Germline assignment: CDR1 SGHVS and CDR2 FNYEAQ. The CDR3: CASSLGSGWGYEQYV. CDR3 DNA: TGTGCCAGCAGCTTAGGGTCAGGGTGGGGTTACGAGCAGTACGTC.

The chain couples TRBV9 to TRBJ1-4; the D is unclear. The CDR3 is 14 residues long. Germline values: CDR1 SGDLS, CDR2 YYNGEE. Trimming stripped 4 bases from V and 2 bases from J, with 9 bases between. DNA of the CDR3: TGTGCCAGCAGCCCTACGGTTACTAATGAAAAACTGTTTTTT. Translation: CASSPTVTNEKLFF.

The gene calls are TRBV7-9 and TRBJ2-7, with 11 bases matching TRBD2. V shed 5 bases, J shed 7 bases, and the junction held 7 bases outside the gene matches. CDR3 length: 14 amino acids. In germline, CDR1 is SEHNR, CDR2 FQNEAQ (reference sequence). CDR3 DNA sequence: TGTGCCAGCAGCCCACTAGCGGGGGCGGGTGAGCAGTACTTC. Its protein is CASSPLAGAGEQYF. Full variable domain (missing parts from reference TRBV7-9 and TRBJ2-7): DTGVSQNPRHKITKRGQNVTFRCDPISEHNRLYWYRQTLGQGPEFLTYFQNEAQLEKSRLLSDRFSAERPKGSFSTLEIQRTEQGDSAMYLCASSPLAGAGEQYFGPGTRLTVT.

This chain connects TRBV5-1 to TRBJ2-5, with TRBD1 matching over 7 bases. After removal of 0 bases from V and 5 bases from J, the junction contained 7 bases not matched to a gene. This CDR3 contains 15 residues. Germline V gene data show CDR1 as SGHRS and CDR2 as YFSETQ. CDR3 loop: CASSLDRGVRETQYF. The CDR3 nucleotides are TGCGCCAGCAGCTTGGACAGGGGCGTGAGGGAGACCCAGTACTTC.

V is TRBV6-5 and J is TRBJ2-1, with 10 bases matching TRBD2. Germline CDR1 reads MNHEY; CDR2 reads SVGAGI. The CDR3 loop spans 15 amino acids. V lost 4 bases to trimming and J lost 4 bases; unmatched junction nucleotides: 4. The CDR3 is CASSSPAGGYNEQFF. For the CDR3, the DNA is TGTGCCAGCAGTTCCCCAGCGGGAGGGTACAATGAGCAGTTCTTC.

The V and J genes are TRBV5-4 and TRBJ2-1, with no clear D. This CDR3 contains 15 residues. In germline, CDR1 is SGHNT, CDR2 YYREEE (reference sequence). Between the trimmed V and J ends, which lost 2 bases and 0 bases, there was a span of 9 bases. CDR3 protein: CASSFDSSSYNEQFF. CDR3 in DNA: TGTGCCAGCAGCTTCGACTCTAGCTCCTACAATGAGCAGTTCTTC.

This sequence joins TRBV6-1 and TRBJ2-7; 10 bases map to TRBD1. Trimming took 5 bases from V and 7 from J; bases not matched to a gene: 8. The germline CDR1 and CDR2 sequences are MNHNS and SASEGT. The CDR3 is 14 residues long. The CDR3 DNA follows: TGTGCCAGCAGTACCACGACAGGGGGCCGGGAGCAGTACGTC. Residues: CASSTTTGGREQYV.

V gene TRBV10-2 combines with J gene TRBJ1-1; D is unresolved. The CDR3 spans 15 residues. V gave up 0 bases and J gave up 2 bases, with 10 bases separating them. Per the germline V gene, CDR1 is WSHSY and CDR2 is SAAADI. In DNA form, the CDR3 reads TGCGCCAGCAGTGAGTCGAGGAGGGCAAACACTGAAGCTTTCTTT. The encoded protein is CASSESRRANTEAFF.

V is TRBV6-6 and J is TRBJ2-7; 8 bases fit TRBD1. J was trimmed by 2 bases and V by 4 bases; bases with no gene match: 4. CDR1 MNHNY and CDR2 SVGAGI come from the germline V gene (reference sequence). This CDR3 contains 14 residues. For the CDR3, the DNA is TGTGCCAGCAGTTTCGGGACAGGTGCCTACGAGCAGTACTTC. Amino acid sequence: CASSFGTGAYEQYF.

Concerning this clone itself: The junction does not match germline at one end; this may be a read error. This sequence joins TRBV4-1 and TRBJ2-1; a weak D match, TRBD1 (6 bases). The CDR3 is made up of 17 amino acids. Germline V lookup: CDR1 MGHRA, CDR2 YSYEKL. CDR3 bases: TGCGCCAGCAGCCAAGAGACCGGACAGACCTCCTTCAATGAGCAGTTCTTC. This encodes CASSQETGQTSFNEQFF.

The chain is built from TRBV2 and TRBJ2-3, with 11 positions matching TRBD2. Germline loops: CDR1 SNHLY, CDR2 FYNNEI. The trim removed 5 bases at V and 4 bases at J, leaving 2 bases unmatched. This CDR3 is 14 amino acids long. The DNA for the CDR3 is TGTGCCAGCAGTCGTAGCGGGAGGGCAGATACGCAGTATTTT. Its protein is CASSRSGRADTQYF. The variable domain in full, with the rest retrieved from reference TRBV2 and TRBJ2-3, is EPEVTQTPSHQVTQMGQEVILRCVPISNHLYFYWYRQILGQKVEFLVSFYNNEISEKSEIFDDQFSVERPDGSNFTLKIRSTKLEDSAMYFCASSRSGRADTQYFGPGTRLTVL.

The rearrangement uses TRBV7-8 and TRBJ2-1; TRBD2 matches at 11 bases. The CDR3 is 16 residues long. Per germline, CDR1 SGHVS and CDR2 FQNEAQ. Losses at the gene ends were 5 bases for V and 8 bases for J; bases not matched to a gene: 11. CDR3 nucleotide sequence: TGTGCCAGCAGCCAAAGCCCACTAGCGGGAGTTTATGAGCAGTTCTTC. Translation: CASSQSPLAGVYEQFF.

V gene TRBV27 combines with J gene TRBJ2-7; no firm D call. The germline V gene encodes CDR1 MNHEY and CDR2 SMNVEV (reference sequence). The ends were cut back, 0 bases at V and 3 bases at J, with 6 bases in the middle. The CDR3 sequence is 13 residues long. CDR3 coding DNA: TGTGCCAGCAGTTTATCGGCTAGCTACGAGCAGTACTTC. Translation: CASSLSASYEQYF.

The chain uses TRBV15 and TRBJ1-4, with D perhaps TRBD1 (5 bases). Trimming cost V 5 bases and J 5 bases, with 15 bases left between them. The length of the CDR3 is 15 residues. Looked up from germline, CDR1 is LNHNV and CDR2 is YYDKDF (reference sequence). The CDR3: CATSAPGLENEKLFF. The CDR3 DNA is TGTGCCACCAGCGCCCCGGGACTCGAGAATGAAAAACTGTTTTTT.

V usage is TRBV5-5 and J usage is TRBJ2-7, with D unclear. V lost 1 base, J lost 0 bases, and 11 bases lay in between. Germline V gene sequence: CDR1 SGHKS, CDR2 YYEKEE (reference sequence). This CDR3 spans 15 amino acids. The CDR3 spells CASSLTFSSSYEQYV. The DNA for the CDR3 is TGTGCCAGCAGCTTGACTTTCAGTAGCTCCTACGAGCAGTACGTC.

The chain couples TRBV7-9 to TRBJ2-5, with D perhaps matching TRBD2 (5 bases). V gave up 4 bases and J gave up 5 bases, with 14 bases separating them. CDR3 length: 14 residues. The V gene's germline CDR1 is SEHNR and CDR2 FQNEAQ (reference sequence). The CDR3 DNA sequence: TGTGCCAGCAGCTGGCCGATTAGCGATGAGACCCAGTACTTC. This sequence encodes CASSWPISDETQYF.

The genes are TRBV5-1 and TRBJ2-2; 14 bases match TRBD2. CDR3 length: 16 residues. Trimming at V came to 3 bases and at J to 6 bases, leaving 4 bases not matched to a gene. The germline V gene encodes CDR1 SGHRS and CDR2 YFSETQ. The CDR3 DNA reads TGCGCCAGCAGCTCGGGACTAGCGGGAGTCCCCGGGGAGCTGTTTTTT. Its protein is CASSSGLAGVPGELFF. Full variable domain (remainder filled in from reference TRBV5-1 and TRBJ2-2): KAGVTQTPRYLIKTRGQQVTLSCSPISGHRSVSWYQQTPGQGLQFLFEYFSETQRNKGNFPGRFSGRQFSNSRSEMNVSTLELGDSALYLCASSSGLAGVPGELFFGEGSRLTVL.

The chain links TRBV19 to TRBJ2-1; the match to TRBD1 covers 7 bases. V trimming: 5 bases; J trimming: 4 bases; junction bases outside the gene matches: 5. In germline, CDR1 is LNHDA, CDR2 SQIVND (reference sequence). CDR3 length: 14 residues. CDR3 amino acids: CASSEDRTYNEQFF. CDR3 in DNA: TGTGCCAGTAGTGAGGACAGGACTTACAATGAGCAGTTCTTC. The full variable domain, rest sourced from reference TRBV19 and TRBJ2-1, is DGGITQSPKYLFRKEGQNVTLSCEQNLNHDAMYWYRQDPGQGLRLIYYSQIVNDFQKGDIAEGYSVSREKKESFPLTVTSAQKNPTAFYLCASSEDRTYNEQFFGPGTRLTVL.

There are a few counts of this clone. The chain joins TRBV2 to TRBJ2-7; D not certain. CDR1 is SNHLY, CDR2 FYNNEI, per germline. The CDR3 consists of 13 residues. V was shortened by 3 bases and J by 4 bases, with 10 bases between the two germline ends. The CDR3 region has the DNA TGTGCCAGCAGTGAGAGTCGAGGTTACGAGCAGTACTTC. Protein: CASSESRGYEQYF.

This clone showed up just a few times. Additional DNA sequences in this sample encode the identical CDR3. The chain carries TRBV18 and TRBJ1-1; 10 bases align to TRBD1. After removal of 3 bases from V and 7 bases from J, the junction contained 11 bases not matched to a gene. The germline gives CDR1 KGHSH, CDR2 LQKENI. The CDR3 covers 16 residues. The CDR3 is CASSPRDRGPVGEAFF. The DNA for the CDR3 is TGTGCCAGCTCACCCCGGGACAGGGGCCCCGTGGGTGAAGCTTTCTTT.

In its sample, this clone was seen a few times. V gene TRBV11-3 combines with J gene TRBJ2-1; D remains unclear. CDR1 and CDR2 (germline): SGHNT, YENEEA. This CDR3 has 13 amino acids. V was shortened by 1 base and J by 3 bases, with 4 bases between the two germline ends. CDR3 in DNA: TGTGCCAGCAGCTTAGGTAACTACAATGAGCAGTTCTTC. This encodes CASSLGNYNEQFF.

The chain links TRBV2 to TRBJ1-1, with D possibly TRBD1 on 5 matching bases. The germline gives CDR1 SNHLY, CDR2 FYNNEI. This CDR3 comprises 15 residues. Trimming took 2 bases from V and 1 from J, leaving 11 bases between them. CDR3 amino acids: CASSEYGGTNTEAFF. The CDR3 DNA sequence: TGTGCCAGCAGTGAATACGGGGGGACGAACACTGAAGCTTTCTTT.

The rearrangement joins TRBV6-5 to TRBJ1-4; maybe TRBD1 (5 bases). The V gene lost 8 bases and the J gene lost 5 bases, with 18 bases spanning the gap. This CDR3 has 15 amino acids. Germline CDR1 reads MNHEY; CDR2 reads SVGAGI. The CDR3 DNA sequence: TGTGCCAGCTCCCGCGGGGGGTGGCCGAATGAAAAACTGTTTTTT. Amino acid sequence: CASSRGGWPNEKLFF.

The chain links TRBV28 to TRBJ2-4; 7 bases are a match to TRBD1. Unmatched junction bases numbered 11, after V lost 6 bases and J lost 9 bases. Germline-derived CDR1 and CDR2 are MDHEN and SYDVKM. The CDR3 is made up of 14 amino acids. CDR3 loop: CASSLRWTGSIQYF. The DNA for the CDR3 is TGTGCCAGCAGCCTTCGCTGGACAGGATCCATTCAGTACTTC.

The chain recombines TRBV15 with TRBJ2-3, with TRBD2 matching 12 bases. The V segment lost 5 bases and the J segment 4 bases; nucleotides outside the gene matches: 4. Germline V gene lookup returns CDR1 LNHNV and CDR2 YYDKDF (reference sequence). CDR3 length: 15 amino acids. CDR3 amino acids: CATSHTSGRPDTQYF. The CDR3 region has the DNA TGTGCCACCAGCCACACTAGCGGGAGGCCAGATACGCAGTATTTT.

The gene calls are TRBV5-5 and TRBJ2-3; TRBD1 might be the D (6 bases). Germline V gives CDR1 SGHKS, CDR2 YYEKEE (reference sequence). V was trimmed by 6 bases and J by 0 bases, leaving 8 bases between them. This CDR3 contains 13 residues. CDR3 DNA sequence: TGTGCCAGCAATACAGGGAGCACAGATACGCAGTATTTT. This encodes CASNTGSTDTQYF.

The chain carries TRBV7-6 and TRBJ2-1; TRBD2 matches at 12 bases. Germline V gene data show CDR1 as SGHVS and CDR2 as FNYEAQ. Trimming at V came to 5 bases and at J to 9 bases, leaving 5 bases not matched to a gene. The CDR3 is 14 residues long. The CDR3 is CASSPGGLAGEQFF. The CDR3 nucleotides read TGTGCCAGCAGCCCCGGGGGACTAGCGGGTGAGCAGTTCTTC.

The rearrangement links TRBV13 to TRBJ2-3, with TRBD2 matching over 13 bases. Looked up from germline, CDR1 is PRHDT and CDR2 is FYEKMQ (reference sequence). The junction had 4 bases not matched to a gene; V was cut back by 4 bases and J by 0 bases. This CDR3 has 17 amino acids. CDR3 nucleotides: TGTGCCAGCAGCTCGGGACTAGCGGGGTCTAGCACAGATACGCAGTATTTT. Its protein product is CASSSGLAGSSTDTQYF.